Reported below is one T cell receptor beta chain. This entry belongs to a study of blood T cell repertoires in COVID-19. Study information: Samples taken during acute and convalescent COVID-19 were collected in the United States, Italy and Spain. Sample material is recorded as cDNA or gDNA derived from T cells, B-cell-depleted T cells, or PBMCs.

Clones were sequenced by immunoSEQ multiplex PCR, and TCRdb holds only the in-frame ones, with some missing. The sample holds approximately 180,000 clones, 85% to 90% seen once. Germline CDR1 reads SNHLY; CDR2 reads FYNNEI. The CDR3 extends over 19 amino acids. The trim removed 0 bases at V and 0 bases at J, leaving 8 bases unmatched. This chain links TRBV2 with TRBJ1-6; the match to TRBD1 covers 7 bases. The source material was PBMCs or T cells enriched from blood (not recorded which). The sequence was obtained from a woman in her thirties or forties with acute COVID-19. The CDR3 sequence: CASSEAPGTDFSYNSPLHF. The CDR3 DNA reads as TGTGCCAGCAGTGAAGCTCCTGGGACAGACTTCTCCTATAATTCACCCCTCCACTTT.